The following is a T cell receptor (beta chain) sequence with its context. Its specificity is not known. The data derive from a study of T cell responses to AZD1222 COVID-19 vaccine. Repertoires were generated with immunoSEQ multiplex PCR, while TCRdb's copy carries only in-frame clones and drops some. The repertoire includes around 100,000 clones, approximately 90% of them detected once, and around 19% sits in the top ten. Study-wide findings and caveats: Just 5 or 6 AZD1222 recipients tested seropositive at baseline.

The CDR3 covers 16 residues. With V trimmed by 5 bases and J by 3 bases, 9 bases remained unmatched. CDR1 and CDR2 from the germline V gene are MNHEY and SMNVEV (reference sequence). This clonotype was sampled from an adult in good health. Material: peripheral blood, obtained on day 0 of AZD1222 vaccination. The V and J genes are TRBV27 and TRBJ2-7; 11 bases align to TRBD1. The CDR3 nucleotides read TGTGCCAGCAGTGCCGGTTGGGGACAGGGGGTCTACGAGCAGTACTTC. The encoded protein is CASSAGWGQGVYEQYF.